This entry lists 30 T cell receptor beta chains sequenced from one sample in a study of Ad26.COV2.S vaccination and SARS-CoV-2 variants. Produced via immunoSEQ multiplex PCR; TCRdb's table is partial and in-frame only. The table has about 180,000 clones, about 83% seen once. Material: peripheral blood, obtained after recovery from COVID-19. The receptors were sampled from a human donor who had recovered from COVID-19.

The chain uses TRBV2 and TRBJ2-3; weak D call: TRBD2 (6 bases). Between the trimmed V and J ends, which lost 2 bases and 0 bases, there was a span of 9 bases. Germline V gene data show CDR1 as SNHLY and CDR2 as FYNNEI. The CDR3 is 15 residues long. CDR3 sequence (DNA): TGTGCCAGCAGTGAACGGACTACTAGCACAGATACGCAGTATTTT. It codes for CASSERTTSTDTQYF.

This rearrangement joins TRBV18 to TRBJ1-2; 9 nucleotides line up with TRBD1. V shed 3 bases and J 4 bases; nucleotides not matched to a gene: 6. Per germline, CDR1 KGHSH and CDR2 LQKENI. This CDR3 is built from 15 residues. The CDR3 loop is CASSPGQGPSYGYTF. CDR3 DNA: TGTGCCAGCTCACCCGGACAGGGGCCCTCCTATGGCTACACCTTC.

The chain joins TRBV5-1 to TRBJ1-2; 10 bases are shared with TRBD1. The CDR3 runs to 14 residues. J lost 5 bases, V lost 4 bases, and 5 bases had no gene match. Germline V CDR1 and CDR2: SGHRS, YFSETQ. For the CDR3, the DNA is TGCGCCAGCAGCCTGGGACAGGGGAGTTATGGCTACACCTTC. It codes for CASSLGQGSYGYTF.

The rearrangement joins TRBV9 to TRBJ1-2; D is ambiguous. The CDR3 length is 12 residues. The germline V and J ends were trimmed by 3 bases and 2 bases, with 5 bases remaining between them. Germline CDR1 is SGDLS and CDR2 is YYNGEE. For the CDR3, the DNA is TGTGCCAGCAGCGCGGAGAACTATGGCTACACCTTC. Protein: CASSAENYGYTF.

CDR3 DNA: TGTGCCAGCAGTGCGACTAGCTGGGATGAGCAGTTCTTC. This sequence encodes CASSATSWDEQFF. This chain joins TRBV6-4 and TRBJ2-1; 7 nucleotides align to TRBD2. Germline V gene data show CDR1 as MRHNA and CDR2 as SNTAGT. The CDR3 extends over 13 amino acids. Germline trimming cut 4 bases from V and 8 bases from J; bases unmatched to any gene: 5.

J is TRBJ1-5 and V is TRBV5-1; maybe TRBD1 (6 bases). Germline CDR1 reads SGHRS; CDR2 reads YFSETQ. Trimming cost V 4 bases and J 6 bases, with 20 bases left between them. This CDR3 is built from 16 residues. CDR3 in amino acids: CASSPAVLQGAQPQHF. The DNA for the CDR3 is TGCGCCAGCAGCCCAGCCGTCCTACAGGGAGCTCAGCCCCAGCATTTT.

This rearrangement joins TRBV5-5 to TRBJ2-3; D is ambiguous. The CDR3 is 13 residues long. The V gene's germline CDR1 is SGHKS and CDR2 YYEKEE (reference sequence). Between the trimmed V and J ends, which lost 1 base and 4 bases, there was a span of 7 bases. In DNA, the CDR3 is TGTGCCAGCAGCTTGAGAGGCCCAGATACGCAGTATTTT. Amino acid sequence: CASSLRGPDTQYF. Combining the CDR3 with reference TRBV5-5 and TRBJ2-3 gives the whole variable domain DAGVTQSPTHLIKTRGQQVTLRCSPISGHKSVSWYQQVLGQGPQFIFQYYEKEERGRGNFPDRFSARQFPNYSSELNVNALLLGDSALYLCASSLRGPDTQYFGPGTRLTVL.

The rearrangement joins TRBV27 to TRBJ2-1; 9 nucleotides agree with TRBD2. V trimming: 6 bases; J trimming: 8 bases; junction bases outside the gene matches: 8. CDR3 length equals 14 residues. CDR1 MNHEY and CDR2 SMNVEV come from the germline V gene (reference sequence). CDR3 bases: TGTGCCAGCAGGTGGGGCGGGGGGGCCGATGAGCAGTTCTTC. Translated: CASRWGGGADEQFF.

The chain uses TRBV6-2 or TRBV6-3 and TRBJ1-2, with unresolved D. This CDR3 contains 11 residues. Germline CDR1 reads MNHEY; CDR2 reads SVGEGT. The V gene lost 2 bases and the J gene lost 6 bases, with 4 bases spanning the gap. The CDR3 spells CASSYPDGYTF. For the CDR3, the DNA is TGTGCCAGCAGTTACCCGGATGGCTACACCTTC.

The chain recombines TRBV9 with TRBJ1-2; TRBD1 is a possible D gene (6 bases). The ends were cut back, 3 bases at V and 5 bases at J, with 17 bases in the middle. The CDR3 is 15 amino acids. Germline V gene data show CDR1 as SGDLS and CDR2 as YYNGEE. DNA for the CDR3: TGTGCCAGCAGCGAGGGTGGAGGGGGGCTGTATGGCTACACCTTC. Translation: CASSEGGGGLYGYTF. Full variable domain (remainder filled in from reference TRBV9 and TRBJ1-2): DSGVTQTPKHLITATGQRVTLRCSPRSGDLSVYWYQQSLDQGLQFLIQYYNGEERAKGNILERFSAQQFPDLHSELNLSSLELGDSALYFCASSEGGGGLYGYTFGSGTRLTVV.

The chain has TRBV28 and TRBJ1-6, with no clear D. The CDR3 extends over 15 amino acids. V shed 3 bases and J shed 7 bases, with 13 bases lying between them. Germline-derived CDR1 and CDR2 are MDHEN and SYDVKM. CDR3 nucleotides: TGTGCCAGCAGTTTTATGGAGAACTTCAATTCACCCCTCCACTTT. Its translation: CASSFMENFNSPLHF.

This chain links TRBV29-1 with TRBJ2-2, with TRBD1 matching over 7 bases. Germline CDR1 is SQVTM and CDR2 is ANQGSEA. The trim removed 0 bases at V and 1 base at J, leaving 5 bases unmatched. CDR3 length: 16 residues. The DNA for the CDR3 is TGCAGCGTTGAAGATAAATGGACAGGGAACACCGGGGAGCTGTTTTTT. Protein: CSVEDKWTGNTGELFF.

The chain couples TRBV28 to TRBJ2-1, with TRBD2 as a possible D gene (7 bases). The V gene lost 8 bases and the J gene lost 7 bases, with 12 bases spanning the gap. The CDR3 sequence is 12 residues long. Germline V lookup: CDR1 MDHEN, CDR2 SYDVKM. The DNA for the CDR3 is TGTGCCAGCCAGGGAGGGGGGAATGAGCAGTTCTTC. Translating it yields CASQGGGNEQFF.

The CDR3: CASSWGTSGGSTDTQYF. Here the CDR3 DNA reads TGCGCCAGCAGCTGGGGGACTAGCGGGGGTAGCACAGATACGCAGTATTTT. The rearrangement joins TRBV5-1 to TRBJ2-3, with TRBD2 matching 14 bases. Losses at the gene ends were 3 bases for V and 0 bases for J; bases not matched to a gene: 3. This CDR3 is 17 amino acids long. Germline CDR1 and CDR2: SGHRS and YFSETQ.

The sample holds a few counts of this clone. The rearrangement links TRBV2 to TRBJ1-1; TRBD1 matches at 8 bases. V dropped 9 bases and J dropped 5; count of bases not matched to a gene: 11. Germline V CDR1 and CDR2: SNHLY, FYNNEI. The CDR3 loop spans 14 amino acids. This CDR3 is CASSLRGRGTEAFF. The CDR3 region has the DNA TGTGCCAGTTCCCTCAGGGGGCGCGGTACTGAAGCTTTCTTT. The full variable domain, with the rest looked up from reference TRBV2 and TRBJ1-1, is EPEVTQTPSHQVTQMGQEVILRCVPISNHLYFYWYRQILGQKVEFLVSFYNNEISEKSEIFDDQFSVERPDGSNFTLKIRSTKLEDSAMYFCASSLRGRGTEAFFGQGTRLTVV.

The chain has TRBV12-3 or TRBV12-4 and TRBJ1-2; D not certain. Trimming removed 2 bases at V and 3 bases at J, with 7 bases between. The CDR3 has 13 residues. The CDR3 DNA reads TGTGCCAGCAGTTTAATCCGGGACTATGGCTACACCTTC. Translating gives CASSLIRDYGYTF.

The chain uses TRBV28 and TRBJ1-2, with a tentative D call TRBD1 (6 bases). This CDR3 spans 13 amino acids. With 5 bases removed from V and 2 bases from J, the gap between germline ends came to 9 bases. CDR1 is MDHEN and CDR2 is SYDVKM in the germline V gene. The CDR3 sequence: CASSVQGNYGYTF. The CDR3 DNA reads TGTGCCAGCAGTGTACAGGGAAACTATGGCTACACCTTC.

V gene TRBV4-1 combines with J gene TRBJ1-2, with 8 bases lining up with TRBD1. The junction had 5 bases not matched to a gene; V was cut back by 0 bases and J by 2 bases. The CDR3 contains 16 residues. The germline V gene has CDR1 MGHRA and CDR2 YSYEKL. CDR3 DNA sequence: TGCGCCAGCAGCCAAGACCCAGGGGGCGTCAACTATGGCTACACCTTC. Translated, it gives CASSQDPGGVNYGYTF.

This rearrangement joins TRBV13 to TRBJ1-6, with a tentative D call TRBD1 (6 bases). Per germline, CDR1 PRHDT and CDR2 FYEKMQ (reference sequence). V was cut by 5 bases and J by 6 bases, with 11 bases left in between. There are 14 residues in the CDR3. DNA for the CDR3: TGTGCCAGCAGCCAGGACAGTCCTAATTCACCCCTCCACTTT. Its translation: CASSQDSPNSPLHF.

The gene calls are TRBV27 and TRBJ2-2; 10 bases are a match to TRBD2. Trimming removed 6 bases from V and 0 bases from J; junction bases left unmatched: 4. The CDR3 totals 16 residues. Germline V gene data show CDR1 as MNHEY and CDR2 as SMNVEV (reference sequence). The chain's CDR3 is CASRSSGGTNTGELFF. DNA for the CDR3: TGTGCCAGCAGATCTAGCGGGGGAACGAACACCGGGGAGCTGTTTTTT.

This rearrangement joins TRBV11-2 to TRBJ2-1; TRBD1 or TRBD2 may be the D gene (5 bases each). This CDR3 comprises 17 residues. Between the trimmed V and J ends, which lost 1 base and 4 bases, there was a span of 17 bases. Germline CDR1 and CDR2: SGHAT and FQNNGV. The CDR3 loop reads CASSLAPGPIPYNEQFF. CDR3 in DNA: TGTGCCAGCAGCTTAGCGCCGGGACCTATCCCATACAATGAGCAGTTCTTC.

J is TRBJ1-1 and V is TRBV11-2; tentatively, D is TRBD1 (6 bases). The length of the CDR3 is 15 residues. Germline V gene sequence: CDR1 SGHAT, CDR2 FQNNGV. With 5 bases removed from V and 5 bases from J, the gap between germline ends came to 18 bases. DNA of the CDR3: TGTGCCAGCAGCACCTTGTTGGGGGCTTGGACTGAAGCTTTCTTT. Translation gives CASSTLLGAWTEAFF.

The rearrangement uses TRBV21-1 and TRBJ2-7; the table calls TRBD2, which could not be checked here. TRBV21-1 is a recognized pseudogene. CDR3 size: 18 residues. CDR3: CASSKVGTSGRGTYEQYF. The DNA for the CDR3 is TGTGCCAGCAGCAAAGTAGGGACTAGCGGGAGAGGGACCTACGAGCAGTACTTC.

The V call is TRBV6-5, the J call TRBJ1-1; a possible D gene is TRBD1 (6 bases). The CDR3 sequence is 15 residues long. Trimming took off 0 bases at V and 1 base at J, with 9 bases between the two ends. Germline CDR1 MNHEY, CDR2 SVGAGI. The CDR3 region is CASSYSLGQNTEAFF. In DNA form, the CDR3 reads TGTGCCAGCAGTTACTCGTTGGGACAGAACACTGAAGCTTTCTTT.

The chain combines TRBV6-5 with TRBJ2-2; D is possibly TRBD1 (6 bases). The CDR3 spans 14 residues. Trimming removed 8 bases at V and 4 bases at J, with 14 bases between. Germline V gene sequence: CDR1 MNHEY, CDR2 SVGAGI. The DNA for the CDR3 is TGTGCCAGCTCCTCTGAGGGGGTCACCGGGGAGCTGTTTTTT. It specifies CASSSEGVTGELFF.

J is TRBJ1-5 and V is TRBV15; D may be TRBD1 (5 bases). The germline V gene has CDR1 LNHNV and CDR2 YYDKDF (reference sequence). CDR3 length: 16 amino acids. V was pared by 1 base and J by 0 bases, with 10 bases between. The CDR3 DNA follows: TGTGCCACCAGCAGAGGGGAGGGGAATAGCAATCAGCCCCAGCATTTT. Amino acid sequence: CATSRGEGNSNQPQHF.

The rearrangement uses TRBV6-5 and TRBJ2-2; TRBD2 matches 8 bases. CDR1 is MNHEY, CDR2 SVGAGI, per germline. This CDR3 has 15 amino acids. The ends lost 4 bases at V and 4 bases at J; junction bases unmatched: 5. The CDR3 is CASSSLAGRTGELFF. CDR3 nucleotide sequence: TGTGCCAGCAGTTCTTTAGCGGGACGCACCGGGGAGCTGTTTTTT.

Points on this clone: The sample has other DNA sequences that encode this CDR3 too. This sequence joins TRBV5-1 and TRBJ2-5, with D maybe TRBD1 (5 bases). Trimming left V 0 bases short and J 0 bases short, with 6 bases between. Germline V gene data show CDR1 as SGHRS and CDR2 as YFSETQ. CDR3 length: 14 amino acids. The CDR3 spells CASSLVTDQETQYF. For the CDR3, the DNA is TGCGCCAGCAGCTTGGTGACAGACCAAGAGACCCAGTACTTC.

V is TRBV6-5 and J is TRBJ1-5; no clear D gene. Trimming took 5 bases from V and 0 from J, leaving 8 bases between them. Looked up from germline, CDR1 is MNHEY and CDR2 is SVGAGI. The CDR3 runs 14 residues. CDR3 DNA: TGTGCCAGCAGTCCCTTCTATAGCAATCAGCCCCAGCATTTT. Its protein product is CASSPFYSNQPQHF.

The chain links TRBV18 to TRBJ2-3; TRBD2 matches at 11 bases. This CDR3 contains 18 residues. CDR1 is KGHSH, CDR2 LQKENI, per germline. The ends lost 4 bases at V and 3 bases at J; junction bases unmatched: 12. The CDR3 is CASSHSSRPSGRTDTQYF. CDR3 in DNA: TGTGCCAGCTCACATTCCTCCCGGCCTAGCGGGAGGACAGATACGCAGTATTTT. The variable domain in full, with the rest retrieved from reference TRBV18 and TRBJ2-3, is NAGVMQNPRHLVRRRGQEARLRCSPMKGHSHVYWYRQLPEEGLKFMVYLQKENIIDESGMPKERFSAEFPKEGPSILRIQQVVRGDSAAYFCASSHSSRPSGRTDTQYFGPGTRLTVL.